This T cell receptor (beta chain) stems from a study of cytomegalovirus exposure and HLA in healthy donors. Study information: Both the 120 or so validation repertoires and the roughly 640 first-cohort repertoires used the same platform, as reported by a later analysis. Overall study findings and caveats: Altogether, 150 to 200 TCR beta chains were recorded as cytomegalovirus-associated. Many donors shared some public TCRs, even though most TCR sequences were rare.

Sequencing was performed with immunoSEQ multiplex PCR; in TCRdb, only in-frame clones are kept and a portion is missing. The profile shows about 56,000 clones, 93% of them singletons. This CDR3 spans 12 amino acids. Germline V gene lookup returns CDR1 MNHEY and CDR2 SMNVEV (reference sequence). Between the trimmed V and J ends, which lost 5 bases and 3 bases, there was a span of 7 bases. The sample holds a few counts of this clone. The target antigen is unknown. The TCR was taken from a woman younger than 35 in good health and CMV-seropositive. The sequencing sample was made of PBMCs. The gene calls are TRBV27 and TRBJ1-2; D gene uncertain. CDR3 in amino acids: CASSHNYYGYTF. In DNA form, the CDR3 reads TGTGCCAGCAGTCATAACTACTATGGCTACACCTTC.